These T cell receptor beta chains were read from a single sample in a study of T cells of healthy individuals. Each CDR3 protein gets one entry after TCRdb re-called the 5' RACE reads with MiXCR. This sample has around 100,000 distinct CDR3 sequences, with roughly a sixth found just once. These receptors came from a human donor in good health. CDR3s include the opening cysteine and the closing phenylalanine or tryptophan. Each record gives: clone size, J gene, D gene, V gene, CDR3 length, CDR3 DNA, CDR3 protein. A D gene is named only where the DNA matches it firmly. Clone size appears in some rows only: once, few, many, or a class for an expanded clone.

clone size: few
J gene: TRBJ2-6
D gene: -
V gene: TRBV11-1
CDR3 length: 16
CDR3 DNA: TGTGCCAGCAGACCTAAACAGGGCTCTGGGGCCAACGTCCTGACTTTC
CDR3 protein: CASRPKQGSGANVLTF

clone size: -
J gene: TRBJ1-1
D gene: -
V gene: TRBV5-1
CDR3 length: 15
CDR3 DNA: TGCGCCAGCAGCTTGGTTCAGGGACTGGGCACTGAAGCTTTCTTT
CDR3 protein: CASSLVQGLGTEAFF

clone size: -
J gene: TRBJ2-7
D gene: TRBD1
V gene: TRBV14
CDR3 length: 14
CDR3 DNA: TGTGCCAGCAGCCAACGGGACAGGGGCCTAGAGCAGTACTTC
CDR3 protein: CASSQRDRGLEQYF

clone size: few
J gene: TRBJ2-5
D gene: -
V gene: TRBV29-1
CDR3 length: 14
CDR3 DNA: TGCAGCGGGGGAAGGGGCCCAGTTTTAGAGACCCAGTACTTC
CDR3 protein: CSGGRGPVLETQYF

clone size: few
J gene: TRBJ2-7
D gene: -
V gene: TRBV4-2
CDR3 length: 15
CDR3 DNA: TGTGCCAGCAGCCAACTGTTGCGAGGCCCCTACGAGCAGTACTTC
CDR3 protein: CASSQLLRGPYEQYF

clone size: -
J gene: TRBJ2-1
D gene: TRBD2
V gene: TRBV7-6
CDR3 length: 15
CDR3 DNA: TGTGCCAGCAGCTTATGGCGGGAGGACTACAATGAGCAGTTCTTC
CDR3 protein: CASSLWREDYNEQFF

clone size: few
J gene: TRBJ2-7
D gene: -
V gene: TRBV3-1
CDR3 length: 14
CDR3 DNA: TGTGCCAGCAGCTACCGGGACACTTACTACGAGCAGTACTTC
CDR3 protein: CASSYRDTYYEQYF

clone size: -
J gene: TRBJ2-1
D gene: TRBD2
V gene: TRBV6-1
CDR3 length: 15
CDR3 DNA: TGTGCCAGCAGTGAACTAGCGGGAACAAACAATGAGCAGTTCTTC
CDR3 protein: CASSELAGTNNEQFF

clone size: few
J gene: TRBJ2-2
D gene: -
V gene: TRBV7-2
CDR3 length: 13
CDR3 DNA: TGTGCCAGCCCCCGGCCGGACACCGGGGAGCTGTTTTTT
CDR3 protein: CASPRPDTGELFF

clone size: once
J gene: TRBJ1-5
D gene: -
V gene: TRBV6-5
CDR3 length: 16
CDR3 DNA: TGTGCCAGCAGACGGGGACGGATGAATAGCAATCAGCCCCAGCATTTT
CDR3 protein: CASRRGRMNSNQPQHF

clone size: -
J gene: TRBJ2-3
D gene: TRBD2
V gene: TRBV7-2
CDR3 length: 14
CDR3 DNA: TGTGCCAGCAGCATTACTAGCGGGGGAGATACGCAGTATTTT
CDR3 protein: CASSITSGGDTQYF

clone size: once
J gene: TRBJ1-5
D gene: -
V gene: TRBV28
CDR3 length: 15
CDR3 DNA: TGTGCCAGCAGTTTGGGCAGGAGTAGCAATCAGCCCCAGCATTTT
CDR3 protein: CASSLGRSSNQPQHF

clone size: many
J gene: TRBJ1-2
D gene: TRBD1
V gene: TRBV10-2
CDR3 length: 14
CDR3 DNA: TGCGCCAGCAGTTATGGACAGGGGGTCGGGGGCTACACCTTC
CDR3 protein: CASSYGQGVGGYTF

clone size: few
J gene: TRBJ1-5
D gene: TRBD1
V gene: TRBV19
CDR3 length: 14
CDR3 DNA: TGTGCCACCGAAGACAGGGGCCTCCAGGAAACCCAGCATTTT
CDR3 protein: CATEDRGLQETQHF

clone size: -
J gene: TRBJ1-2
D gene: -
V gene: TRBV7-2
CDR3 length: 14
CDR3 DNA: TGTGCCAGCAGTCGGGACATTGTTAACTATGGCTACACCTTC
CDR3 protein: CASSRDIVNYGYTF

clone size: many
J gene: TRBJ1-5
D gene: -
V gene: TRBV4-2
CDR3 length: 16
CDR3 DNA: TGTGCCAGCAGCCAAGAGAGGGGCACCAATTATCAGCCCCAGCATTTT
CDR3 protein: CASSQERGTNYQPQHF

clone size: -
J gene: TRBJ2-7
D gene: -
V gene: TRBV20-1
CDR3 length: 15
CDR3 DNA: TGCAGTGCTAGAAGGTCCCAGGACTTCTCGTACGAGCAGTACTTC
CDR3 protein: CSARRSQDFSYEQYF

clone size: -
J gene: TRBJ1-3
D gene: TRBD1
V gene: TRBV28
CDR3 length: 15
CDR3 DNA: TGTGCCAGCAGTCCAACAGGGGCGACTGGAAACACCATATATTTT
CDR3 protein: CASSPTGATGNTIYF

clone size: -
J gene: TRBJ2-7
D gene: TRBD2
V gene: TRBV4-2
CDR3 length: 17
CDR3 DNA: TGTGCCAGCAGCCAAAGTCAACCAGCGGGATTTAACTACGAGCAGTACTTC
CDR3 protein: CASSQSQPAGFNYEQYF

clone size: many
J gene: TRBJ2-7
D gene: -
V gene: TRBV29-1
CDR3 length: 11
CDR3 DNA: TGCAGCGTTGGGAGGGACTACGAGCAGTACTTC
CDR3 protein: CSVGRDYEQYF

clone size: many
J gene: TRBJ2-5
D gene: -
V gene: TRBV20-1
CDR3 length: 12
CDR3 DNA: TGCAGTGTTCCCTGGTACCAAGAGACCCAGTACTTC
CDR3 protein: CSVPWYQETQYF

clone size: -
J gene: TRBJ2-3
D gene: TRBD2
V gene: TRBV12-3/TRBV12-4
CDR3 length: 14
CDR3 DNA: TGTGCCAGCAGTATTAGCGGGAGGGCAAATACGCAGTATTTT
CDR3 protein: CASSISGRANTQYF

clone size: -
J gene: TRBJ2-1
D gene: -
V gene: TRBV6-2/TRBV6-3
CDR3 length: 15
CDR3 DNA: TGTGCCAGCAGCCCACCAGGGACGTTGTACAATGAGCAGTTCTTC
CDR3 protein: CASSPPGTLYNEQFF

clone size: few
J gene: TRBJ2-3
D gene: -
V gene: TRBV7-2
CDR3 length: 15
CDR3 DNA: TGTGCCAGCAGCGTCCGGGACTTTCGGGCAGATACGCAGTATTTT
CDR3 protein: CASSVRDFRADTQYF

clone size: few
J gene: TRBJ2-1
D gene: -
V gene: TRBV24-1
CDR3 length: 13
CDR3 DNA: TGTGCCACCAGTAAGTGGGGAAGGAATGAGCAGTTCTTC
CDR3 protein: CATSKWGRNEQFF

clone size: -
J gene: TRBJ1-5
D gene: -
V gene: TRBV6-5
CDR3 length: 15
CDR3 DNA: TGTGCCAGCAGTAGAACAGCTAAACACAATCAGCCCCAGCATTTT
CDR3 protein: CASSRTAKHNQPQHF

clone size: -
J gene: TRBJ1-2
D gene: TRBD1
V gene: TRBV30
CDR3 length: 14
CDR3 DNA: TGTGCCTGGACTCCGGGACAGGGTAACTATGGCTACACCTTC
CDR3 protein: CAWTPGQGNYGYTF

clone size: once
J gene: TRBJ1-5
D gene: -
V gene: TRBV20-1
CDR3 length: 14
CDR3 DNA: TGCAGTGCTAACCCGGGGAGGTCCCATCAGCCCCAGCATTTT
CDR3 protein: CSANPGRSHQPQHF

clone size: -
J gene: TRBJ1-1
D gene: -
V gene: TRBV4-3
CDR3 length: 14
CDR3 DNA: TGCGCCAGCAGCCAAGATGCGTTTGGGTCCGAAGCTTTCTTT
CDR3 protein: CASSQDAFGSEAFF